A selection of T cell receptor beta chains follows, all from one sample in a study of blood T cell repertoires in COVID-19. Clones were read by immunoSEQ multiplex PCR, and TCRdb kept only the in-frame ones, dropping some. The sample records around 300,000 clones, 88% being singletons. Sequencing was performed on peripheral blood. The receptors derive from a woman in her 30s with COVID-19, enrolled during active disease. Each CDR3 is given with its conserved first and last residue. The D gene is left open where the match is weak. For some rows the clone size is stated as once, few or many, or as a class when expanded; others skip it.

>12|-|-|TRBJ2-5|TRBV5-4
TGTGCCAGCAGCTTGCGAGATCAGACCCAGTACTTC
CASSLRDQTQYF
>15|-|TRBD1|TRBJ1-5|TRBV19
TGTGCCAGTAGTATAGACGGACAGGGTCGTCAGCCCCAGCATTTT
CASSIDGQGRQPQHF
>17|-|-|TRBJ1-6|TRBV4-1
TGCGCCAGCAGCCAAGATATGAGGCCAGGGCTAAATTCACCCCTCCACTTT
CASSQDMRPGLNSPLHF
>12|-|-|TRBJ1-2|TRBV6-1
TGTGCCAGCAGTGAGAGGCTGTATGGCTACACCTTC
CASSERLYGYTF
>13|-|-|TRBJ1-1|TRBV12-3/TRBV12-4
TGTGCCAGCAGTTTATCAGTGAACACTGAAGCTTTCTTT
CASSLSVNTEAFF
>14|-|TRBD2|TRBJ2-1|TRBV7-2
TGTGCCACCGCGGGGGGGGGATCCTACAATGAGCAGTTCTTC
CATAGGGSYNEQFF
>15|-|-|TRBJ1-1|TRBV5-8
TGTGCCAGCAAGGGAGGTTTGGTCACCAACACTGAAGCCTTCTTT
CASKGGLVTNTEAFF
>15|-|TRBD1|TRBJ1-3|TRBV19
TGTGCCAGTAGTACCGGGACAGCCTCTGGAAACACCATATATTTT
CASSTGTASGNTIYF
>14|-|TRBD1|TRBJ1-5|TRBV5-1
TGCGCCAGCAGCTTGGGACAGGGTGGCCAGCCCCAGCATTTT
CASSLGQGGQPQHF
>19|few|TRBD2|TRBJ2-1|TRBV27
TGTGCCAGCAGTTTATCTCCCCCACTAGCGGGGCGACTCTATAATGAGCAGTTCTTC
CASSLSPPLAGRLYNEQFF
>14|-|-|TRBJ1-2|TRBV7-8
TGTGCCAGCAGCATAGCGCCAGTCCTCTATGGCTACACCTTC
CASSIAPVLYGYTF
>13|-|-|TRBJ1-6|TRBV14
TGTGCCAGCACCGGCTCCTATAATTCACCCCTCCACTTT
CASTGSYNSPLHF
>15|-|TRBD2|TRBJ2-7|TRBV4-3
TGCGCCAGCAGCCAAGAGAGAGGACTAGGCTACGAGCAGTACTTC
CASSQERGLGYEQYF
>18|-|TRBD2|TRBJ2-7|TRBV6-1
TGTGCCAGCAGTGAAATCCCCCCGGGGGGGACGACTAGGGGCGAGCAGTACTTC
CASSEIPPGGTTRGEQYF
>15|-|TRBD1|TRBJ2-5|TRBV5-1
TGCGCCAGCAGCTTGGGGACAGGGGGCCTAGAGACCCAGTACTTC
CASSLGTGGLETQYF
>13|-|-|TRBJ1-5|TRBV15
TGTGCCACCAGCAGAGGGGCCCATCAGCCCCAGCATTTT
CATSRGAHQPQHF
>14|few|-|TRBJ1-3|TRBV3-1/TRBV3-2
TGTGCCAGCAGCCAAGAGACAGCCTGGGACACCATATATTTT
CASSQETAWDTIYF
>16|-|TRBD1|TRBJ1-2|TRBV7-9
TGTGCCAGCAGCTCGGGGGCCCAGGACAGGGGAGGCGGCTACACCTTC
CASSSGAQDRGGGYTF
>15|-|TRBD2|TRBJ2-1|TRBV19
TGTGCCAGTAGTATAGGAGCGGGGGGGATTAATGAGCAGTTCTTC
CASSIGAGGINEQFF
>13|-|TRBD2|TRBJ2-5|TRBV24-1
TGTGCCACGAGAGCGGGGGTAGCGGAGACCCAGTACTTC
CATRAGVAETQYF
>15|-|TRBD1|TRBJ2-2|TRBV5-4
TGTGCCAGCAGCGGCCGGGACAGCAACACCGGGGAGCTGTTTTTT
CASSGRDSNTGELFF
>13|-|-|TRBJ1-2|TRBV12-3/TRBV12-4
TGTGCCAGCAGCTCCAGGACAACGGATGGCTACACCTTC
CASSSRTTDGYTF
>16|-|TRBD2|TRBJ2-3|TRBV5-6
TGTGCCAGCAGCCTAGGGACTAGCGGGTTCTCATATACGCAGTATTTT
CASSLGTSGFSYTQYF
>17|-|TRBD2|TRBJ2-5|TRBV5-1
TGCGCCAGCAGGAAAACTAGCGGGGGGCCATCGGGTGAGACCCAGTACTTC
CASRKTSGGPSGETQYF
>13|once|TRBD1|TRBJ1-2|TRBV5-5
TGTGCCAGCAGCTCCCGACAGGGAAAAGGCTACACCTTC
CASSSRQGKGYTF
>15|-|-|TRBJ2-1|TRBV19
TGTGCCAGTAGTCCGCCTTTCTGGGGGCGGAATGAGCAGTTCTTC
CASSPPFWGRNEQFF
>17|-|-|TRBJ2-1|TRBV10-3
TGTGCCATCAGTGAACTCCTGGGACTGAGCTCCTACAATGAGCAGTTCTTC
CAISELLGLSSYNEQFF
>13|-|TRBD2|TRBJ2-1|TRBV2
TGTGCCAGCACTAGCGGGGGTAACCTTGAGCAGTTCTTC
CASTSGGNLEQFF
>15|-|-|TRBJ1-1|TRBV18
TGTGCCAGCTCAGCGGATGGTATGTACGGGACTGAAGCTTTCTTT
CASSADGMYGTEAFF
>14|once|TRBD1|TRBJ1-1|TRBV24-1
TGTGCCACCAGTGATACAGGGGTATATACTGAAGCTTTCTTT
CATSDTGVYTEAFF
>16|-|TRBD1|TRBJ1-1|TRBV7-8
TGTGCCAGCAGCCGACCATCCGGGACAGCGAACACTGAAGCTTTCTTT
CASSRPSGTANTEAFF
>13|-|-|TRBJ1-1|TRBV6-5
TGTGCCAGCACAACACCCATGAACACTGAAGCTTTCTTT
CASTTPMNTEAFF
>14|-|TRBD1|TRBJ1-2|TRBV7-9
TGTGCCAGCAGCTTAAACAGGGGGGACTATGGCTACACCTTC
CASSLNRGDYGYTF
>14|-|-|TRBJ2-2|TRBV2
TGTGCCAGCAGTATCGGGGGTGTAACCGGGGAGCTGTTTTTT
CASSIGGVTGELFF
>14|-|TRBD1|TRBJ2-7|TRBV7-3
TGTGCCAGCAGCCCAGGGACAGGAACCTACGAGCAGTACTTC
CASSPGTGTYEQYF
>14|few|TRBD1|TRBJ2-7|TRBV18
TGTGCCAGCCATGCGGGACAGGGGTCCTACGAGCAGTACTTC
CASHAGQGSYEQYF
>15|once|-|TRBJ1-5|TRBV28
TGTGCCAGCAGTTCCCCGCCCCAGGGGTTCAAGCCCCAGCATTTT
CASSSPPQGFKPQHF